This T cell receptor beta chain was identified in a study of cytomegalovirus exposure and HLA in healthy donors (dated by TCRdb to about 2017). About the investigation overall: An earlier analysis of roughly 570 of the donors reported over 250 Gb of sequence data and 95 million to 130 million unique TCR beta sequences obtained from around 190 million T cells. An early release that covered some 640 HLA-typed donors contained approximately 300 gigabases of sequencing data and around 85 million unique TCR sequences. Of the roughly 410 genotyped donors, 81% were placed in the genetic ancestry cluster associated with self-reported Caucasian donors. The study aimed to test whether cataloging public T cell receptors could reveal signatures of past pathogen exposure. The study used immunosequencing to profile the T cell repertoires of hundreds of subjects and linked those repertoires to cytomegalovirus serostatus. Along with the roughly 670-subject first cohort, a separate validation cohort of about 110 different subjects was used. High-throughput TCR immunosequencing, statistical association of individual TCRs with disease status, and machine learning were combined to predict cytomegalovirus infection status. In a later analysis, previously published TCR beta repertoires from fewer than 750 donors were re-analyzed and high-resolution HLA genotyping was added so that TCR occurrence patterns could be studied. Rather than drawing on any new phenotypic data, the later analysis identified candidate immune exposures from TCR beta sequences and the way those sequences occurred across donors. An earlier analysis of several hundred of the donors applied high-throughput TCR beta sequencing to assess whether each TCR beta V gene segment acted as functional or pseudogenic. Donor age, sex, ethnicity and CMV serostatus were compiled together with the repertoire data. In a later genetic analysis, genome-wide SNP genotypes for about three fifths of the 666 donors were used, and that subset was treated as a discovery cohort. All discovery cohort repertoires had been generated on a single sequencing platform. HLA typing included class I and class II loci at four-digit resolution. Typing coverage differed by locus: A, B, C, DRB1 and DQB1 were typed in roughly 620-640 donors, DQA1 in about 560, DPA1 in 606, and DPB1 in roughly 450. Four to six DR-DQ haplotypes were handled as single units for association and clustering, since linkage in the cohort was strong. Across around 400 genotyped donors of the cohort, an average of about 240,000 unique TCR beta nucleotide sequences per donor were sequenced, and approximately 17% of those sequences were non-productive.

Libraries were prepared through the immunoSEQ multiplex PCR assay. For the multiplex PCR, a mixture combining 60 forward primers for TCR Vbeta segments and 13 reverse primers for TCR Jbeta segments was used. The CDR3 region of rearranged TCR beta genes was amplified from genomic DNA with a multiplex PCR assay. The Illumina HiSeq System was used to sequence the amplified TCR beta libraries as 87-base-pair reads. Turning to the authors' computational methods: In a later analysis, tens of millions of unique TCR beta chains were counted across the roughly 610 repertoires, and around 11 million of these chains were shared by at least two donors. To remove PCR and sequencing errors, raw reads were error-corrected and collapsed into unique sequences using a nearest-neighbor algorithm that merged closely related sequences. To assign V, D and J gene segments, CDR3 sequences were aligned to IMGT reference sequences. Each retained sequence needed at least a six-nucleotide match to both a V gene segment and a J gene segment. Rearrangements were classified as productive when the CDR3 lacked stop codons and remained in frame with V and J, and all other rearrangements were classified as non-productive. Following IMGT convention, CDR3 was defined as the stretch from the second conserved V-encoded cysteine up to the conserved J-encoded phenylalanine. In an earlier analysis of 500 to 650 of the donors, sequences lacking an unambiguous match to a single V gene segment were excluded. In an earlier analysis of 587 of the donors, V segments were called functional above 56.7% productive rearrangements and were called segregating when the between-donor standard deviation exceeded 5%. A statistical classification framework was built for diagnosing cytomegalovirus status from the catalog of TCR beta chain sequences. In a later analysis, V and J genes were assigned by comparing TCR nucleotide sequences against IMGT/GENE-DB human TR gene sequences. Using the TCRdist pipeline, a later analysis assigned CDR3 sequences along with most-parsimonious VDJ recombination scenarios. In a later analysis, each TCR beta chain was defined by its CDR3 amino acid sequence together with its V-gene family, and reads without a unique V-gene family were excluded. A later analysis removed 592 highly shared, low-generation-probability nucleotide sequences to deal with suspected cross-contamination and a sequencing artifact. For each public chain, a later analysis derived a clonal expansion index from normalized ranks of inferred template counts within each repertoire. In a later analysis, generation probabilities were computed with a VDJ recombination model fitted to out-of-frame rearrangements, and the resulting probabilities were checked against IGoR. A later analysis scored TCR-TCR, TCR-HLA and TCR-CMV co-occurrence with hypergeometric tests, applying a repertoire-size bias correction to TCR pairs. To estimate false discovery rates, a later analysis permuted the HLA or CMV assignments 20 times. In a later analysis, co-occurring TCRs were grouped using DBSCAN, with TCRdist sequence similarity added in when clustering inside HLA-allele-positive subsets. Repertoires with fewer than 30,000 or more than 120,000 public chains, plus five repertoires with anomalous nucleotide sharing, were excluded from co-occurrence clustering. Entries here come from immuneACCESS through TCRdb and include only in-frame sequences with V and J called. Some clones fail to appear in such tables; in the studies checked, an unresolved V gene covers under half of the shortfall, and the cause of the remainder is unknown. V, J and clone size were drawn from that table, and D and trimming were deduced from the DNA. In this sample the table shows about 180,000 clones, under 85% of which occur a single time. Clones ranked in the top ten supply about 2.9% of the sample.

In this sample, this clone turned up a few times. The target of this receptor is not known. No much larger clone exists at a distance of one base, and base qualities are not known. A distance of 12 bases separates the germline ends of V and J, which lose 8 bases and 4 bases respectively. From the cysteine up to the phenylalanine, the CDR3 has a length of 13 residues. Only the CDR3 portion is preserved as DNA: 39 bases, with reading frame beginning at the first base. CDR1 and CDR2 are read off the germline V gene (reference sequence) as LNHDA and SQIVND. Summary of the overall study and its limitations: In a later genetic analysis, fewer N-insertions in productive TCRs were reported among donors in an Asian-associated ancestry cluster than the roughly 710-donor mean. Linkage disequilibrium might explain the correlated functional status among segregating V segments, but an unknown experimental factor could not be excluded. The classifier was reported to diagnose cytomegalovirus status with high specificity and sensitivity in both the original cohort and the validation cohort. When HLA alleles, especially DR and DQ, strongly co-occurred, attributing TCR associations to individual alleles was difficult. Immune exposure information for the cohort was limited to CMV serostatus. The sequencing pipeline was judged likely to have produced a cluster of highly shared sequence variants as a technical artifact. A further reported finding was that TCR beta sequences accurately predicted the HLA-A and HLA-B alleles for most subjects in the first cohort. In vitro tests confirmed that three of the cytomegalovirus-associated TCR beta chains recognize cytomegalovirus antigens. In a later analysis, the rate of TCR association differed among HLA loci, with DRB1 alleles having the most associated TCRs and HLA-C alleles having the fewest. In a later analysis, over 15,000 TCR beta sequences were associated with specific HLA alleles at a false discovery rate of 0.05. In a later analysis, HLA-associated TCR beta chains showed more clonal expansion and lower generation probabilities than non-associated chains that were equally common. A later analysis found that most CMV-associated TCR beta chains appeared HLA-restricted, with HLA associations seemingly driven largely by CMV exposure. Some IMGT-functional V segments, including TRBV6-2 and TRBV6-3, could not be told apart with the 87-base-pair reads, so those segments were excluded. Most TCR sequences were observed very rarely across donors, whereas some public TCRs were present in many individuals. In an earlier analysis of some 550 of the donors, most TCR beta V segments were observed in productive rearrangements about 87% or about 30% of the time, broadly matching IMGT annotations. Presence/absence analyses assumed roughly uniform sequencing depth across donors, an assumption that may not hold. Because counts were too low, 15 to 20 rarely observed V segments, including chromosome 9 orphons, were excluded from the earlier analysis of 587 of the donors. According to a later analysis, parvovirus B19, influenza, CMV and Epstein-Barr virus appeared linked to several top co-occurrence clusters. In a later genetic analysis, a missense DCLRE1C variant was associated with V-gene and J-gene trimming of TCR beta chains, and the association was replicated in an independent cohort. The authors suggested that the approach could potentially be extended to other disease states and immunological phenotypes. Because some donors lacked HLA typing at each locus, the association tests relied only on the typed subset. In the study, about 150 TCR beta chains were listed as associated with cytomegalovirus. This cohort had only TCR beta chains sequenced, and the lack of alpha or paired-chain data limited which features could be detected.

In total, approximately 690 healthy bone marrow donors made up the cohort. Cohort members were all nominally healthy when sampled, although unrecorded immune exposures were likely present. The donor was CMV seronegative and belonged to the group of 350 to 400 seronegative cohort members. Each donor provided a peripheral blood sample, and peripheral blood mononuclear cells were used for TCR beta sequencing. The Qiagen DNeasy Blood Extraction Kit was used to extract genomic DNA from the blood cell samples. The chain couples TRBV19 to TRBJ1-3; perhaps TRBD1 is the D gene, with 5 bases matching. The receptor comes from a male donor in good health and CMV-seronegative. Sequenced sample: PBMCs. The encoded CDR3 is CASASGEGNTIYF. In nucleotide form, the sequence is TGTGCCAGTGCCTCGGGGGAGGGAAACACCATATATTTT.